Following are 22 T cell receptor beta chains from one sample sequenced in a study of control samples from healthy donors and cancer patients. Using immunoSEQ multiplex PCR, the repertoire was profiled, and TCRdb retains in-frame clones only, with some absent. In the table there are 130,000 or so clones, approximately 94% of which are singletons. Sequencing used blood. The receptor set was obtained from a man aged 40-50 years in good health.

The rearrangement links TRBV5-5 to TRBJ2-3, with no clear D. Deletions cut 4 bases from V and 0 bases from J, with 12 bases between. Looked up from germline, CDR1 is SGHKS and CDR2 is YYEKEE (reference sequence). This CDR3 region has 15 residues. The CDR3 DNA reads TGTGCCAGCAGCCAAGTGGGCGGCAGCACAGATACGCAGTATTTT. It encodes CASSQVGGSTDTQYF.

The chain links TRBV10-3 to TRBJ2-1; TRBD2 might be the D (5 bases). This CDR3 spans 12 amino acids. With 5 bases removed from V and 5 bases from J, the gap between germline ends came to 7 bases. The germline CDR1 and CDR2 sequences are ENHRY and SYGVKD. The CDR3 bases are TGTGCCATCAGTAGCGGAAACAATGAGCAGTTCTTC. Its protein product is CAISSGNNEQFF.

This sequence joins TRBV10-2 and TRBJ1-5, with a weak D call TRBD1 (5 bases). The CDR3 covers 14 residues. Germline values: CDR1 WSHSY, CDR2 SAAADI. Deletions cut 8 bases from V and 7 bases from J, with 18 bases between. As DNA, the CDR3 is TGCGCCAGCGGCCCGGGCCGGGGGGAACAGCCCCAGCATTTT. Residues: CASGPGRGEQPQHF.

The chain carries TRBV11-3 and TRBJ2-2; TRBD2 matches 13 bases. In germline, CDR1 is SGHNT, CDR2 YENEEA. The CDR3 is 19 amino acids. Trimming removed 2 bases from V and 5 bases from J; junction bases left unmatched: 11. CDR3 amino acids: CASSLITGLAGASTGELFF. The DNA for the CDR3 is TGTGCCAGCAGCTTAATAACTGGACTAGCGGGAGCTTCTACCGGGGAGCTGTTTTTT.

CDR3 sequence: CATSLRPARNEQFF. The CDR3 coding sequence is TGTGCCACCTCACTTAGACCCGCTCGGAATGAGCAGTTCTTC. The chain joins TRBV15 to TRBJ2-1; D ambiguous. The V end was cut by 8 bases, the J end by 7 bases, with 18 bases between. The CDR3 is 14 amino acids. Germline V lookup: CDR1 LNHNV, CDR2 YYDKDF (reference sequence).

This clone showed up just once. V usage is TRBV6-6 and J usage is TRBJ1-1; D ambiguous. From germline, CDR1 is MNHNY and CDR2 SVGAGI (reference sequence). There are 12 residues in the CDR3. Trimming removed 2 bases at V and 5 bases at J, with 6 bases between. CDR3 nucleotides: TGTGCCAGCAGTTACATCCAGACTGAAGCTTTCTTT. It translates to CASSYIQTEAFF.

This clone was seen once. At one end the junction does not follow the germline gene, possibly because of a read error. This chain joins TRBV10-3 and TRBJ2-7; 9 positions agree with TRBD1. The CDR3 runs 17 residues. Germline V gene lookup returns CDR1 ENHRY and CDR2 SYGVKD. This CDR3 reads CAVSENTGTGITYEQYF. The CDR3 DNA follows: TGTGCCGTCAGTGAGAACACCGGGACAGGGATTACCTACGAGCAGTACTTC.

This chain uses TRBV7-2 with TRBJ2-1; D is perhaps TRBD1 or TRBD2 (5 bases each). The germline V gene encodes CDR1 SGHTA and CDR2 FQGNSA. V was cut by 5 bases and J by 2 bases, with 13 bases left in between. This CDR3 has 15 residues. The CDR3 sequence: CASSLNRDPYNEQFF. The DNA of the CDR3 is TGTGCCAGCAGCCTGAACCGGGACCCCTACAATGAGCAGTTCTTC.

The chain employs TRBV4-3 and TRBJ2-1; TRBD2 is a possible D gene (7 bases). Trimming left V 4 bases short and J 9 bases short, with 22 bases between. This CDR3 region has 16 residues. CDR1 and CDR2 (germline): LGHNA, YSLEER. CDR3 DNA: TGCGCCAGCAGCCCTACCTCGGAGGGGGGGCTAAGTGAGCAGTTCTTC. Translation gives CASSPTSEGGLSEQFF.

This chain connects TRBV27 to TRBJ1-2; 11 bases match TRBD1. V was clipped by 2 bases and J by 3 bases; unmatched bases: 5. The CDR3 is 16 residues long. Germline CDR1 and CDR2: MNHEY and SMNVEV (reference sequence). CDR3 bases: TGTGCCAGCAGTTTAGTGGGGACAGGGGGAGACTATGGCTACACCTTC. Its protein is CASSLVGTGGDYGYTF.

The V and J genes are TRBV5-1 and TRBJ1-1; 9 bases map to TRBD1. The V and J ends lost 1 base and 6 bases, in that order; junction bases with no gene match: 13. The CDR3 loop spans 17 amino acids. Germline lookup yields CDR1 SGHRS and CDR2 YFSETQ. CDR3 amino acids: CASSLIGTGLRRAEAFF. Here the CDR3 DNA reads TGCGCCAGCAGCTTGATAGGGACAGGGTTGAGGCGCGCTGAAGCTTTCTTT.

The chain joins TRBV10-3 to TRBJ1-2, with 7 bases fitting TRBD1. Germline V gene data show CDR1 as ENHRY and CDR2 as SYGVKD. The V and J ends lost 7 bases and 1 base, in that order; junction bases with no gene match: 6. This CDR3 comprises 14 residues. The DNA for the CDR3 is TGTGCCATCACCCCGGGACAGAGTAACTATGGCTACACCTTC. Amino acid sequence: CAITPGQSNYGYTF.

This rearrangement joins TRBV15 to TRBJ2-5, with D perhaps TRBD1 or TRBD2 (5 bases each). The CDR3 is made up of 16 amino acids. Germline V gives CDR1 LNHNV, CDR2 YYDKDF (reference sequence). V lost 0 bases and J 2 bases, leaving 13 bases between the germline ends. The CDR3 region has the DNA TGTGCCACCAGCAGAGAGGGACGTTCCGGGCAAGAGACCCAGTACTTC. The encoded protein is CATSREGRSGQETQYF.

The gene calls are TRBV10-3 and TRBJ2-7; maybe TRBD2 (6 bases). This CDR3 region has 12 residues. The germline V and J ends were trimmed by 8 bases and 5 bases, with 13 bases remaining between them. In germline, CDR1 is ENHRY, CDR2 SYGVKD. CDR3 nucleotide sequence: TGTGCCATCGCTTCGGGAGCCCACGAGCAGTACTTC. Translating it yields CAIASGAHEQYF.

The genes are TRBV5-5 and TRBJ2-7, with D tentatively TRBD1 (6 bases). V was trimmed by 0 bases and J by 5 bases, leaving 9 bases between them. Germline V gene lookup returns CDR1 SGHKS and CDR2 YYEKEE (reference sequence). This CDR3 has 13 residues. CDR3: CASSLEGVHEQYF. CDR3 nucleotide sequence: TGTGCCAGCAGCTTGGAGGGGGTCCACGAGCAGTACTTC.

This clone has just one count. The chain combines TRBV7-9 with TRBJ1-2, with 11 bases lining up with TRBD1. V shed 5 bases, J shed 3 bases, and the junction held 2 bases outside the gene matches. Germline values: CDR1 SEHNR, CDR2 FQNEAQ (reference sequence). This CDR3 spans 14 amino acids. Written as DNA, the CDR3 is TGTGCCAGCAGCCAGGGACAGGGGGACTATGGCTACACCTTC. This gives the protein CASSQGQGDYGYTF.

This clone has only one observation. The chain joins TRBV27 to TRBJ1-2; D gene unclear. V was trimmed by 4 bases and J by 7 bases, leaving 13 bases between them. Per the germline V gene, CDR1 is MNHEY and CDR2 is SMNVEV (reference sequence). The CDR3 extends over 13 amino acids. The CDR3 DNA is TGTGCCAGCAGTTCCAATCTGCCTGGTGGCTACACCTTC. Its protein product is CASSSNLPGGYTF.

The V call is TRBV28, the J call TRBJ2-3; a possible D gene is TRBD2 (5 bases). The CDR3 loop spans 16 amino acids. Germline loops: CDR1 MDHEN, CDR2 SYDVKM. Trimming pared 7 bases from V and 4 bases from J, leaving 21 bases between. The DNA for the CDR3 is TGTGCCAGCATTGAGGTCGCGAGGGCGGAGCCAGATACGCAGTATTTT. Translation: CASIEVARAEPDTQYF.

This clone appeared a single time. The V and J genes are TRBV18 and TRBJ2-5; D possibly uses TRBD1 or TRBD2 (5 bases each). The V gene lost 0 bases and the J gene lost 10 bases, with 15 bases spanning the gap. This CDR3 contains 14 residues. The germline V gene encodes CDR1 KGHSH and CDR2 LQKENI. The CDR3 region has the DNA TGTGCCAGCTCACCACCGAATTCAGGGAGCAACCAGTACTTC. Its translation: CASSPPNSGSNQYF.

The CDR3 nucleotides are TGCAGCGTTTGCCTGACAGCGGGAGGTGGGACGCAGTATTTT. Translating it yields CSVCLTAGGGTQYF. This chain joins TRBV29-1 and TRBJ2-3; the match to TRBD2 covers 9 bases. The CDR3 loop spans 14 amino acids. V lost 5 bases to trimming and J lost 9 bases; unmatched junction nucleotides: 12. Germline V gene data show CDR1 as SQVTM and CDR2 as ANQGSEA.

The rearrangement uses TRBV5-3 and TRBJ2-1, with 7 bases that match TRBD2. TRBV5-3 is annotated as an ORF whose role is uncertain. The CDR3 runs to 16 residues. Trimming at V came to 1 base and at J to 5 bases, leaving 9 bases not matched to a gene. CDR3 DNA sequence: TGTGCCAGAAGCTTGAGGCGGGGGAAGAGAGACAATGAGCAGTTCTTC. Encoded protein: CARSLRRGKRDNEQFF.

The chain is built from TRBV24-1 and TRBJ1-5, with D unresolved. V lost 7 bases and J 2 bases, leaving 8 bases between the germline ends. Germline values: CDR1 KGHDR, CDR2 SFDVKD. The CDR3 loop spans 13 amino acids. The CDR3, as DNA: TGTGCCACCAGGGCGAGGGGCAATCAGCCCCAGCATTTT. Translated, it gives CATRARGNQPQHF.